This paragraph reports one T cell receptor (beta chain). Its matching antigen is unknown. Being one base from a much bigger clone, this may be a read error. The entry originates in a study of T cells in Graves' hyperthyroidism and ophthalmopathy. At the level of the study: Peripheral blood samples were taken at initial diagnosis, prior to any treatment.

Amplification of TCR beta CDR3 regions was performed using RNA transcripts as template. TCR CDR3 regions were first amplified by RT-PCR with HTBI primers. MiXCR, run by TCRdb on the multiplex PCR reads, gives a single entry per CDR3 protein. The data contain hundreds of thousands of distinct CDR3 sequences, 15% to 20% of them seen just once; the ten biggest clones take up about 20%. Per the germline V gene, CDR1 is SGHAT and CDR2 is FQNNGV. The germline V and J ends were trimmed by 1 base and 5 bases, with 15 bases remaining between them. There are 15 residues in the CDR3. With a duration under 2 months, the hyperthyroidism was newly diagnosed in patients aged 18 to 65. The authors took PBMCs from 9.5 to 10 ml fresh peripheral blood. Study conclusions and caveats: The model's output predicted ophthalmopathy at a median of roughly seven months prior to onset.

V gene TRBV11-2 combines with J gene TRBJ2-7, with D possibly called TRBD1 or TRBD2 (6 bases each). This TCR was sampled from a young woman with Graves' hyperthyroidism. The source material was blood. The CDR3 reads CASSLGRGDMDEQYF. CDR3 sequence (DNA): TGTGCCAGCAGCTTAGGTCGCGGGGACATGGACGAGCAGTACTTC.